These 15 T cell receptor beta chains originate from one sample sequenced in a study of blood T cell repertoires in COVID-19 (dated by TCRdb to 2020 to 2021). Preparation of the library involved the immunoSEQ multiplex PCR assay. Sourced from immuneACCESS, this table was stored by TCRdb with only in-frame sequences that have V and J called. A share of the clones is absent; for the studies checked, an unresolved V gene accounts for under half, and the remainder has no known explanation. For this sample the table gives a few hundred thousand clones, of which about 88% were detected only once. The ten largest clonotypes hold roughly 4% of the sample. Sequenced sample: peripheral blood. Every receptor here comes from a man between 18 and 29 years old with active or convalescent COVID-19.

The gene calls are TRBV27 and TRBJ2-2; TRBD2 aligns across 8 bases. The germline V gene encodes CDR1 MNHEY and CDR2 SMNVEV (reference sequence). V lost 8 bases, J lost 7 bases, and 9 bases stayed unmatched. The CDR3 consists of 14 residues. The CDR3 protein is CASRGEREHGELFF. In nucleotides, the CDR3 is TGTGCCAGCCGAGGGGAGCGGGAGCACGGGGAGCTGTTTTTT.

This clone was observed a handful of times. This chain connects TRBV28 to TRBJ1-1; tentative D call: TRBD1 (5 bases). CDR1 and CDR2 (germline): MDHEN, SYDVKM. The V and J ends lost 8 bases and 0 bases respectively, with 16 bases between them. This CDR3 is 15 amino acids long. This chain's CDR3 is CASCLPGAMNTEAFF. Written as DNA, the CDR3 is TGTGCCAGCTGCCTCCCTGGGGCGATGAACACTGAAGCTTTCTTT.

This rearrangement joins TRBV7-9 to TRBJ2-1, with TRBD2 as a possible D gene (8 bases). V was pared by 7 bases and J by 4 bases, with 20 bases between. Germline CDR1 and CDR2: SEHNR and FQNEAQ (reference sequence). The CDR3 covers 16 residues. Here the CDR3 DNA reads TGTGCCAGCACCCCACGGGAGGGGGCCGATTACAATGAGCAGTTCTTC. Its translation: CASTPREGADYNEQFF.

This rearrangement joins TRBV2 to TRBJ1-5; the D gene is possibly TRBD1 (6 bases). Per the germline V gene, CDR1 is SNHLY and CDR2 is FYNNEI. The CDR3 loop spans 15 amino acids. Trimming removed 5 bases from V and 7 bases from J, with 18 bases in between. The CDR3 spells CASSPSSTGNQPQHF. CDR3 in DNA: TGTGCCAGCAGTCCGAGCAGTACAGGGAACCAGCCCCAGCATTTT.

In the case of this clone: The junction shows a germline mismatch at one end, possibly a read error. The chain links TRBV29-1 to TRBJ1-4; 10 bases line up with TRBD1. There are 13 residues in the CDR3. The germline V gene has CDR1 SQVTM and CDR2 ANQGSEA. The CDR3 DNA follows: TGTATAGGACAGGGGGAAGTGAGTGAAAAACTGTTTTTT. This encodes CIGQGEVSEKLFF.

This chain joins TRBV3-1 (or the pseudogene TRBV3-2) and TRBJ2-3, with D possibly TRBD2 on 6 matching bases. The CDR3 runs 14 residues. Germline CDR1 LGHDT, CDR2 YNNKEL (reference sequence). V lost 4 bases and J lost 3, with 11 bases in between. The CDR3, as DNA: TGTGCCAGCAGCCCCGGACTACTTACAGATACGCAGTATTTT. Translated, it gives CASSPGLLTDTQYF.

The chain links TRBV3-1 (or the pseudogene TRBV3-2) to TRBJ2-5; TRBD2 agrees at 10 bases. CDR3 size: 15 residues. Per the germline V gene, CDR1 is LGHDT and CDR2 is YNNKEL (reference sequence). The junction had 11 bases not matched to a gene; V was cut back by 6 bases and J by 7 bases. In nucleotides, the CDR3 is TGTGCCAGCAGTCTCCGTAGCGGGGGGAAAGGGACCCAGTACTTC. This gives the protein CASSLRSGGKGTQYF.

The chain recombines TRBV10-2 with TRBJ1-1, with 12 bases fitting TRBD1. Losses at the gene ends were 8 bases for V and 5 bases for J; bases not matched to a gene: 3. CDR1 and CDR2 from the germline V gene are WSHSY and SAAADI. The CDR3 spans 13 residues. Here the CDR3 DNA reads TGCGCCAGCGCGGGACAGGGGGCGACTGAAGCTTTCTTT. This gives the protein CASAGQGATEAFF.

The rearrangement links TRBV6-1 to TRBJ2-3; no definite D call. The CDR3 has 13 amino acids. Germline CDR1 and CDR2: MNHNS and SASEGT. The V gene lost 3 bases and the J gene lost 2 bases, with 6 bases spanning the gap. This CDR3 is CASSDEATDTQYF. The CDR3 nucleotides read TGTGCCAGCAGTGACGAAGCCACAGATACGCAGTATTTT.

The chain combines TRBV4-2 with TRBJ1-6, with D maybe TRBD1 (5 bases). With 0 bases removed from V and 9 bases from J, the gap between germline ends came to 18 bases. The CDR3 sequence is 17 residues long. Germline V gene sequence: CDR1 LGHNA, CDR2 YNFKEQ. CDR3 in amino acids: CASSQDMGRQPTSPLHF. In nucleotides, the CDR3 is TGTGCCAGCAGCCAAGATATGGGGCGACAGCCGACTTCACCCCTCCACTTT.

The V call is TRBV24-1, the J call TRBJ2-3; a weak D match, TRBD2 (6 bases). V lost 0 bases and J 0 bases, leaving 12 bases between the germline ends. CDR3 length: 17 amino acids. Germline-derived CDR1 and CDR2 are KGHDR and SFDVKD. As DNA, the CDR3 is TGTGCCACCAGTGATTTGAACATGGGAGGAAGCACAGATACGCAGTATTTT. Its translation: CATSDLNMGGSTDTQYF.

V is TRBV6-5 and J is TRBJ2-5; D gene ambiguous. The germline V and J ends were trimmed by 0 bases and 2 bases, with 10 bases remaining between them. Germline values: CDR1 MNHEY, CDR2 SVGAGI. This CDR3 is built from 15 residues. CDR3 bases: TGTGCCAGCAGTTACTCGCTAATCAAGCAAGAGACCCAGTACTTC. This gives the protein CASSYSLIKQETQYF.

The gene calls are TRBV18 and TRBJ1-6, with D possibly TRBD1 on 6 matching bases. The V end was cut by 6 bases, the J end by 5 bases, with 11 bases between. There are 14 residues in the CDR3. Germline lookup yields CDR1 KGHSH and CDR2 LQKENI. The CDR3 DNA reads as TGTGCCAGCTCCCCTAAGGGGGATAATTCACCCCTCCACTTT. Translating gives CASSPKGDNSPLHF.

This clone was counted between two and nine times. CDR3 DNA sequence: TGTGCCAGCAGCCTGTCTAGGGGATTCAATCAGCCCCAGCATTTT. This encodes CASSLSRGFNQPQHF. The chain couples TRBV7-9 to TRBJ1-5; tentatively, D is TRBD1 (5 bases). Germline assignment: CDR1 SEHNR and CDR2 FQNEAQ (reference sequence). Trimming removed 5 bases from V and 3 bases from J, with 14 bases in between. CDR3 length: 15 amino acids. Filled out from reference TRBV7-9 and TRBJ1-5, the complete variable domain reads DTGVSQNPRHKITKRGQNVTFRCDPISEHNRLYWYRQTLGQGPEFLTYFQNEAQLEKSRLLSDRFSAERPKGSFSTLEIQRTEQGDSAMYLCASSLSRGFNQPQHFGDGTRLSIL.

There are a few counts of this clone. This same CDR3 is encoded by further DNA sequences in the sample. V usage is TRBV19 and J usage is TRBJ2-5; unclear D gene. Germline assignment: CDR1 LNHDA and CDR2 SQIVND (reference sequence). The length of the CDR3 is 11 residues. V shed 3 bases and J shed 5 bases, with 4 bases lying between them. CDR3 region: CASSIRETQYF. The CDR3 nucleotides are TGTGCCAGTAGTATCCGGGAGACCCAGTACTTC. Combining the CDR3 with reference TRBV19 and TRBJ2-5 gives the whole variable domain DGGITQSPKYLFRKEGQNVTLSCEQNLNHDAMYWYRQDPGQGLRLIYYSQIVNDFQKGDIAEGYSVSREKKESFPLTVTSAQKNPTAFYLCASSIRETQYFGPGTRLLVL.